This TCR beta chain was sequenced for a study of human T cells and chemical hapten exposure. Study context: Patients were mainly female, each with alopecia areata, totalis or universalis.

Documented time point: patch test 2, 6 weeks after DPC sensitization. Treatment in this sample: therapeutic diphenylcyclopropenone sensitization with weekly scalp DPC. Between the trimmed V and J ends, which lost 2 bases and 2 bases, there was a span of 15 bases. The CDR3 is 16 residues long. Individual cDNA molecules in this library carried unique molecular identifiers. Study processing details: Samples held a median of 95,638 TCRs, range roughly 20,000–700,000. TCRdb re-analysed the RACE reads in MiXCR, keeping a single row per CDR3 protein. None of the V and J calls come from the authors' own analysis; TCRdb made them. The data hold nearly 85,000 distinct CDR3 sequences, with roughly 10% observed a single time.

The chain employs TRBV12-3 or TRBV12-4 and TRBJ2-5; D perhaps matches TRBD1 (5 bases). The TCR was taken from a man aged 18 to 29 with alopecia areata. Some clones in this sample may be carry-over from other donors' samples. Sequences were derived from whole blood, sampled in connection with sensitization to the hapten diphenylcyclopropenone (DPC). This chain's CDR3 is CASSLSGAGWQETQYF. The CDR3, as DNA: TGTGCCAGCAGTTTATCCGGTGCAGGGTGGCAAGAGACCCAGTACTTC.